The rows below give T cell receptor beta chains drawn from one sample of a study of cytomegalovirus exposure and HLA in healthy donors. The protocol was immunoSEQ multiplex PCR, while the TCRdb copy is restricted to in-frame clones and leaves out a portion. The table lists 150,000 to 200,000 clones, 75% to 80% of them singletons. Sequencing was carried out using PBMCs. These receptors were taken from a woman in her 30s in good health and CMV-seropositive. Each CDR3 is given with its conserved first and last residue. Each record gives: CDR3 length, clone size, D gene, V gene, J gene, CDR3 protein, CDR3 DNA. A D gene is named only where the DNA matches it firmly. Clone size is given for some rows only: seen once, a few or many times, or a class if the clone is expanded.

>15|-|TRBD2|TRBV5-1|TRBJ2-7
CASSFLRGGSYEQYF
TGCGCCAGCAGCTTCTTGCGGGGGGGCTCCTACGAGCAGTACTTC
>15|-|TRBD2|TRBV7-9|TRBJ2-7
CASRLSGASSYEQYF
TGTGCCAGCAGACTTAGCGGGGCATCCTCCTACGAGCAGTACTTC
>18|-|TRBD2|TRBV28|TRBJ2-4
CASSLSSGDPLAKNIQYF
TGTGCCAGCAGTTTATCCAGCGGGGATCCACTAGCCAAAAACATTCAGTACTTC
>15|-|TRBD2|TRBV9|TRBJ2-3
CASSWSSGVLDTQYF
TGTGCCAGCAGCTGGTCTAGCGGGGTTCTGGATACGCAGTATTTT
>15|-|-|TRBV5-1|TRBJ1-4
CASRITGISNEKLFF
TGCGCCAGCAGAATTACGGGGATTTCTAATGAAAAACTGTTTTTT
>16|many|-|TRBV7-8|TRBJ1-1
CASSLGGAGSSTEAFF
TGTGCCAGCAGCTTAGGAGGGGCGGGATCTTCGACTGAAGCTTTCTTT
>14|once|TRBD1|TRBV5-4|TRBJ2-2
CASGRDSQAGELFF
TGTGCCAGCGGCCGGGACAGCCAAGCCGGGGAGCTGTTTTTT
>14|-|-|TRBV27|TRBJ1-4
CASRRNRVGEKLFF
TGTGCCAGCAGGAGAAACAGGGTGGGCGAAAAACTGTTTTTT
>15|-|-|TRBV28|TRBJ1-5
CASSFPAGHNQPQHF
TGTGCCAGCAGTTTCCCGGCAGGGCACAATCAGCCCCAGCATTTT
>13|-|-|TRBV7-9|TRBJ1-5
CASSRNNNQPQHF
TGTGCCAGCAGCCGCAACAACAATCAGCCCCAGCATTTT
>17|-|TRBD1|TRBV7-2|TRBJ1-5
CASSLGSWATGYQPQHF
TGTGCCAGCAGCTTGGGGTCCTGGGCGACAGGGTATCAGCCCCAGCATTTT
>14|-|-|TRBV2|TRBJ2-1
CASRRGQQWDEQFF
TGTGCCAGCAGACGCGGGCAACAATGGGATGAGCAGTTCTTC
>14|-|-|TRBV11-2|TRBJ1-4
CASSFTGLREKLFF
TGTGCCAGCAGCTTTACAGGGCTTAGGGAAAAACTGTTTTTT
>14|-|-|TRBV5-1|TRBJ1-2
CASSWADSTYGYTF
TGCGCCAGCAGCTGGGCAGATAGTACCTATGGCTACACCTTC
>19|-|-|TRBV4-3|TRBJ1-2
CASSQVGEGPIKDPGGYTF
TGCGCCAGCAGCCAAGTGGGGGAGGGACCTATAAAAGACCCGGGGGGCTACACCTTC
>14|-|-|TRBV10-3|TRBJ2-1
CAISEHRGGNEQFF
TGTGCCATCAGTGAACACAGGGGAGGTAATGAGCAGTTCTTC
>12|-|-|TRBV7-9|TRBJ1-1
CASSLGQREAFF
TGTGCCAGCAGCTTAGGGCAGCGCGAAGCTTTCTTT
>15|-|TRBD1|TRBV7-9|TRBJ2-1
CASSRDRVSYNEQFF
TGTGCCAGCAGTCGGGACAGGGTCTCCTACAATGAGCAGTTCTTC
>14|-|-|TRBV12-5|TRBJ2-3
CASGPGQSSDTQYF
TGTGCTAGTGGACCTGGACAGTCATCAGATACGCAGTATTTT
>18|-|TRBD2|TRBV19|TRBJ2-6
CASSRPGLESSGANVLTF
TGTGCCAGTAGTAGACCGGGACTAGAGTCCTCTGGGGCCAACGTCCTGACTTTC
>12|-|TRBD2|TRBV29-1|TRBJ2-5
CSVIAGRETQYF
TGCAGCGTCATAGCGGGACGGGAGACCCAGTACTTC
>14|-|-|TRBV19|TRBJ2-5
CASSIDRVIGTQYF
TGTGCCAGTAGTATAGATCGAGTCATCGGGACCCAGTACTTC
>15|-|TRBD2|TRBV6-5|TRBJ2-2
CASNGLAGGLGELFF
TGTGCCAGCAACGGACTAGCGGGGGGGCTCGGGGAGCTGTTTTTT
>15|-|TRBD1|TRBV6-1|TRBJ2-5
CASRQGGRPQETQYF
TGTGCCAGCCGACAGGGGGGCAGGCCCCAAGAGACCCAGTACTTC
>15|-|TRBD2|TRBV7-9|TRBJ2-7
CASSGLRGGSYEQYF
TGTGCCAGCAGCGGGTTGCGGGGGGGCTCCTACGAGCAGTACTTC
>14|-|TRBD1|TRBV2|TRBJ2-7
CAIITGDRFYEQYF
TGTGCCATCATCACAGGGGACAGATTCTACGAGCAGTACTTC
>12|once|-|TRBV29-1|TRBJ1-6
CSVGMEESPLHF
TGCAGCGTGGGGATGGAGGAGTCACCCCTCCACTTT
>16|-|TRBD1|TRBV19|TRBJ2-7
CASSPGGTGDWYEQYF
TGTGCCAGTAGTCCAGGCGGGACAGGGGATTGGTACGAGCAGTACTTC
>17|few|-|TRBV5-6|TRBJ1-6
CASSLDPDRIVNSPLHF
TGTGCCAGCAGCTTGGATCCCGACAGGATAGTAAATTCACCCCTCCACTTT
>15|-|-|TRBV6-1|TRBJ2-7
CASSEAGSEGYEQYF
TGTGCCAGCAGTGAAGCGGGGTCAGAGGGATACGAGCAGTACTTC
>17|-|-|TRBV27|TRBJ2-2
CASSPSGGTSGSGELFF
TGTGCCAGCAGTCCCTCTGGCGGGACTTCCGGGAGCGGGGAGCTGTTTTTT
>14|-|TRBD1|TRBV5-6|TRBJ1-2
CASSLGQGRHGYTF
TGTGCCAGCAGCTTGGGACAGGGGAGGCATGGCTACACCTTC
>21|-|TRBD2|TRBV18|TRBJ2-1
CASSPTTLNPPAGGEYNEQFF
TGTGCCAGCTCACCAACCACCCTCAACCCTCCAGCGGGAGGGGAGTACAATGAGCAGTTCTTC
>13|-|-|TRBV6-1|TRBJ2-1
CASSPRSGSGRFF
TGTGCCAGCAGTCCCCGATCAGGGTCCGGACGGTTCTTC
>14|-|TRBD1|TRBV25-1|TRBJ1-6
CASSRTGVNSPLHF
TGTGCCAGCAGTCGTACAGGGGTGAATTCACCCCTCCACTTT
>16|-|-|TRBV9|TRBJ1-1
CASSVTPGGRGSEAFF
TGTGCCAGCAGCGTAACCCCGGGGGGACGGGGTTCTGAAGCTTTCTTT